The 31 T cell receptor beta chains below were found in one sample sequenced in a study of identical twins (TCRdb year 2016). The library came from 5' RACE. Sequencing took place on an Illumina HiSeq 2000. Through fastp at Q25 and MiXCR, TCRdb rebuilt clones from the public reads, retaining in-frame beta chains. Rows are combined by CDR3 protein, so each entry shows the most common genes and DNA. This sample lists under 300,000 distinct CDR3 sequences; about 6.7% were detected once. In total, the top ten clones hold 13% to 15% of the sample. These data were also reused for a study on T cells expressing NK-cell markers.

Sample: CD8+ T cells sorted from blood. The receptors here all came from a woman between 18 and 30 years old in good health.

This clonotype was counted a few times. CDR3 protein: CASSAGTELLGGYTF. CDR3 coding DNA: TGTGCCAGCAGCGCCGGGACGGAACTCCTAGGGGGCTACACCTTC. The chain employs TRBV9 and TRBJ1-2; TRBD1 is a possible D gene (5 bases). Germline CDR1 SGDLS, CDR2 YYNGEE. The germline V and J ends were trimmed by 3 bases and 8 bases, with 20 bases remaining between them. The CDR3 contains 15 residues.

This clonotype was counted a few times. CDR3 sequence (DNA): TGTGCCAGCAGTTTGGGGGGAATGGGCTCTGGGGCCAACGTCCTGACTTTC. It encodes CASSLGGMGSGANVLTF. This chain links TRBV12-3 or TRBV12-4 with TRBJ2-6, with D maybe TRBD2 (6 bases). The ends were cut back, 3 bases at V and 0 bases at J, with 12 bases in the middle. The CDR3 totals 17 residues.

In its sample, this clonotype was seen a few times. This sequence joins TRBV27 and TRBJ1-6, with D maybe TRBD1 (5 bases). Trimming took off 1 base at V and 10 bases at J, with 14 bases between the two ends. The CDR3 loop spans 15 amino acids. Germline lookup yields CDR1 MNHEY and CDR2 SMNVEV (reference sequence). CDR3 region: CASSLFRGGGSPLHF. The CDR3 DNA sequence: TGTGCCAGCAGTTTATTTCGGGGGGGTGGGTCACCCCTCCACTTT.

This clonotype has a handful of counts. The rearrangement joins TRBV6-2 or TRBV6-3 to TRBJ2-2; D is perhaps TRBD2 (6 bases). Trimming stripped 10 bases from V and 2 bases from J, with 11 bases between. The CDR3 is 13 amino acids. Germline V CDR1 and CDR2: MNHEY, SVGEGT. The CDR3: CATVGTNTGELFF. DNA for the CDR3: TGTGCCACCGTGGGGACTAACACCGGGGAGCTGTTTTTT.

The gene calls are TRBV10-2 and TRBJ1-2; TRBD1 aligns across 7 bases. The CDR3 extends over 13 amino acids. From germline, CDR1 is WSHSY and CDR2 SAAADI. Losses at the gene ends were 0 bases for V and 7 bases for J; bases not matched to a gene: 2. The CDR3 coding sequence is TGCGCCAGCAGTGAGTCGAACAGGGGTGGCTACACCTTC. Translated: CASSESNRGGYTF.

At least ten counts were recorded for this clonotype. This chain connects TRBV7-2 to TRBJ1-3; D ambiguous. The CDR3 is 18 amino acids. V was pared by 1 base and J by 0 bases, with 16 bases between. Germline CDR1 is SGHTA and CDR2 is FQGNSA. CDR3 sequence: CASSLGRSARFSGNTIYF. DNA of the CDR3: TGTGCCAGCAGCTTAGGGCGCTCAGCCCGATTCTCTGGAAACACCATATATTTT. The full variable domain, in which reference TRBV7-2 and TRBJ1-3 provide the parts outside the CDR3, is GAGVSQSPSNKVTEKGKDVELRCDPISGHTALYWYRQSLGQGLEFLIYFQGNSAPDKSGLPSDRFSAERTGGSVSTLTIQRTQQEDSAVYLCASSLGRSARFSGNTIYFGEGSWLTVV.

This clonotype has at least ten counts. The DNA for the CDR3 is TGTGCCAGCAGCCCACGTAGCGGGAGTCTCTACAATGAGCAGTTCTTC. It encodes CASSPRSGSLYNEQFF. The rearrangement links TRBV11-2 to TRBJ2-1, with 9 bases that match TRBD2. CDR1 is SGHAT and CDR2 is FQNNGV in the germline V gene. This CDR3 has 16 residues. J was trimmed by 3 bases and V by 5 bases; bases with no gene match: 8.

This clonotype has ten or more counts. The rearrangement uses TRBV20-1 and TRBJ2-3, with a tentative D call TRBD2 (5 bases). The ends were cut back, 0 bases at V and 1 base at J, with 8 bases in the middle. The CDR3 consists of 14 residues. The germline V gene encodes CDR1 DFQATT and CDR2 SNEGSKA (reference sequence). The CDR3 reads CSARDSVRTDTQYF. For the CDR3, the DNA is TGCAGTGCTAGAGATAGCGTTCGCACAGATACGCAGTATTTT.

At least ten counts were recorded for this clonotype. This rearrangement joins TRBV6-4 to TRBJ2-1, with unresolved D. The CDR3 runs 18 residues. The germline V and J ends were trimmed by 5 bases and 0 bases, with 20 bases remaining between them. Germline values: CDR1 MRHNA, CDR2 SNTAGT. The CDR3 region is CASSPLPQIPYSYNEQFF. The CDR3 coding sequence is TGTGCCAGCAGTCCACTCCCCCAAATACCATACTCCTACAATGAGCAGTTCTTC.

This clonotype was detected ten times or more. The chain combines TRBV5-1 with TRBJ2-1; the D gene is possibly TRBD1 (5 bases). V dropped 4 bases and J dropped 5 bases, with 13 bases sitting between them. The CDR3 contains 14 residues. In germline, CDR1 is SGHRS, CDR2 YFSETQ. The chain's CDR3 is CASSPWTSDNEQFF. DNA for the CDR3: TGCGCCAGCAGCCCCTGGACAAGCGACAATGAGCAGTTCTTC.

This clonotype has only a few counts. The chain employs TRBV29-1 and TRBJ2-1, with no clear D. With 4 bases removed from V and 9 bases from J, the gap between germline ends came to 10 bases. Germline CDR1 is SQVTM and CDR2 is ANQGSEA. The CDR3 contains 11 residues. The CDR3 DNA reads TGCAGCGTTGGCGTAATGTTTGAGCAGTTCTTC. Protein sequence: CSVGVMFEQFF.

The V call is TRBV3-1, the J call TRBJ2-1; TRBD2 matches at 10 bases. Germline loops: CDR1 LGHDT, CDR2 YNNKEL (reference sequence). The CDR3 totals 16 residues. Trimming cost V 0 bases and J 10 bases; bases outside gene matches: 9. The CDR3 here is CASSQDSLAGEREQFF. CDR3 DNA sequence: TGTGCCAGCAGCCAAGATTCCCTAGCGGGGGAGAGAGAGCAGTTCTTC.

The chain recombines TRBV5-1 with TRBJ1-2; 8 positions agree with TRBD1. The CDR3 is made up of 17 amino acids. After removal of 7 bases from V and 3 bases from J, the junction contained 17 bases not matched to a gene. The germline gives CDR1 SGHRS, CDR2 YFSETQ. CDR3 amino acids: CASYNGRAGGSDYGYTF. The CDR3 nucleotides read TGCGCCAGCTATAACGGGCGGGCAGGGGGCTCCGACTATGGCTACACCTTC. Combining the CDR3 with reference TRBV5-1 and TRBJ1-2 gives the whole variable domain KAGVTQTPRYLIKTRGQQVTLSCSPISGHRSVSWYQQTPGQGLQFLFEYFSETQRNKGNFPGRFSGRQFSNSRSEMNVSTLELGDSALYLCASYNGRAGGSDYGYTFGSGTRLTVV.

This clonotype appeared a few times. The chain employs TRBV9 and TRBJ1-2, with D perhaps matching TRBD1 (5 bases). Germline V gene sequence: CDR1 SGDLS, CDR2 YYNGEE. Trimming stripped 9 bases from V and 4 bases from J, with 13 bases between. This CDR3 is built from 12 residues. The CDR3 loop reads CATGTGIYGYTF. CDR3 DNA: TGTGCCACCGGGACCGGCATCTATGGCTACACCTTC.

The chain combines TRBV9 with TRBJ2-4; TRBD2 aligns across 11 bases. The CDR3 runs 15 residues. The V gene end was trimmed by 3 bases and the J gene end by 8 bases; junction bases not matched to a gene: 7. Per germline, CDR1 SGDLS and CDR2 YYNGEE. CDR3 sequence reads: CASSGLSGRADIQYF. CDR3 coding DNA: TGTGCCAGCAGCGGCCTTAGCGGGAGGGCCGACATTCAGTACTTC.

This clonotype was counted ten times or more. The CDR3 DNA follows: TGTGCCAGCAGCTCCGGGACAGCGAGTTACACCGGGGAGCTGTTTTTT. It yields the protein CASSSGTASYTGELFF. V is TRBV3-1 and J is TRBJ2-2; 7 nucleotides match TRBD1. Germline V gene data show CDR1 as LGHDT and CDR2 as YNNKEL (reference sequence). Unmatched junction bases numbered 9, after V lost 5 bases and J lost 3 bases. The CDR3 length is 16 residues.

The chain has TRBV30 and TRBJ1-1; D gene uncertain. The ends were cut back, 1 base at V and 4 bases at J, with 10 bases in the middle. The germline gives CDR1 GTSNPN, CDR2 SVGIG (reference sequence). CDR3 length: 13 residues. CDR3 region: CAWSAGGSTEAFF. CDR3 nucleotide sequence: TGTGCCTGGAGTGCCGGAGGCTCCACTGAAGCTTTCTTT.

The chain carries TRBV29-1 and TRBJ2-1; D might be TRBD1 or TRBD2, each matching 6 bases. The CDR3 consists of 12 residues. Trimming left V 5 bases short and J 10 bases short, with 15 bases between. CDR1 SQVTM and CDR2 ANQGSEA come from the germline V gene. CDR3 residues: CSVRPGGWEQFF. CDR3 nucleotide sequence: TGCAGCGTTCGGCCCGGGGGCTGGGAGCAGTTCTTC.

The V and J genes are TRBV6-2 or TRBV6-3 and TRBJ2-5, with D perhaps matching TRBD2 (5 bases). Germline V gene data show CDR1 as MNHEY and CDR2 as SVGEGT. V was trimmed by 2 bases and J by 2 bases, leaving 9 bases between them. This CDR3 contains 14 residues. The CDR3 protein is CASSYLDYQETQYF. The CDR3 coding sequence is TGTGCCAGCAGTTACCTAGACTATCAAGAGACCCAGTACTTC.

This clonotype was observed many times. The CDR3 DNA reads as TGCAGTGCTAAAAACTCAGCTAACTATGGCTACACCTTC. Protein product: CSAKNSANYGYTF. V usage is TRBV20-1 and J usage is TRBJ1-2; no definite D call. Germline V gene sequence: CDR1 DFQATT, CDR2 SNEGSKA (reference sequence). Trimming shortened V by 4 bases and J by 0 bases, and 9 bases separated the two germline ends. This CDR3 region has 13 residues.

This rearrangement joins TRBV12-3 or TRBV12-4 to TRBJ1-1; no firm D call. The ends were cut back, 3 bases at V and 11 bases at J, with 16 bases in the middle. The CDR3 sequence is 13 residues long. The CDR3 spells CASSLGERPGAFF. CDR3 in DNA: TGTGCCAGCAGTTTGGGTGAACGTCCTGGTGCTTTCTTT.

This clonotype occurred many times. The J gene is TRBJ2-4, the V gene TRBV6-2 or TRBV6-3; D is possibly TRBD1 or TRBD2 (5 bases each). From germline, CDR1 is MNHEY and CDR2 SVGEGT. This CDR3 region has 12 residues. V dropped 4 bases and J dropped 4 bases, with 5 bases sitting between them. The CDR3 protein is CASSWGKNIQYF. The CDR3 DNA sequence: TGTGCCAGCAGTTGGGGGAAAAACATTCAGTACTTC.

The V gene is TRBV20-1, the J gene TRBJ2-1; no definite D call. Trimming shortened V by 4 bases and J by 9 bases, and 10 bases separated the two germline ends. The CDR3 covers 11 residues. Germline V gene sequence: CDR1 DFQATT, CDR2 SNEGSKA (reference sequence). CDR3 in DNA: TGCAGTGCTAACGAGTGGTCTGAGCAGTTCTTC. Protein: CSANEWSEQFF.

This chain uses TRBV7-9 with TRBJ2-1; D possibly corresponds to TRBD1 (5 bases). Germline values: CDR1 SEHNR, CDR2 FQNEAQ (reference sequence). The CDR3 has 13 residues. V lost 5 bases and J 3 bases, leaving 8 bases between the germline ends. CDR3 region: CASSPTDYNEQFF. The CDR3 DNA is TGTGCCAGCAGCCCGACAGACTACAATGAGCAGTTCTTC.

The J gene is TRBJ2-6, the V gene TRBV6-2 or TRBV6-3; D unclear. Looked up from germline, CDR1 is MNHEY and CDR2 is SVGEGT. CDR3 length equals 16 residues. V dropped 6 bases and J dropped 7 bases, with 19 bases sitting between them. The CDR3 DNA reads TGTGCCAGCAGCTCTCCGTTTGCGGTAGGAGCCAACGTCCTGACTTTC. Its translation is CASSSPFAVGANVLTF.

This clonotype was found many times. The chain carries TRBV29-1 and TRBJ2-5; no clear D gene. Germline V gene data show CDR1 as SQVTM and CDR2 as ANQGSEA. The ends were cut back, 6 bases at V and 5 bases at J, with 10 bases in the middle. This CDR3 comprises 11 residues. The CDR3 DNA follows: TGCAGCGTAACCTTTCGGGAGACCCAGTACTTC. Protein: CSVTFRETQYF.

The chain uses TRBV9 and TRBJ2-3; 9 bases agree with TRBD2. The germline CDR1 and CDR2 sequences are SGDLS and YYNGEE. The J segment lost 0 bases and the V segment lost 4 bases, leaving 6 bases of the junction unmatched. The CDR3 consists of 16 residues. The CDR3 is CASSLTSGPSTDTQYF. The DNA for the CDR3 is TGTGCCAGCAGCTTAACTAGCGGGCCTAGCACAGATACGCAGTATTTT. The full variable domain, its missing parts supplied by reference TRBV9 and TRBJ2-3, is DSGVTQTPKHLITATGQRVTLRCSPRSGDLSVYWYQQSLDQGLQFLIQYYNGEERAKGNILERFSAQQFPDLHSELNLSSLELGDSALYFCASSLTSGPSTDTQYFGPGTRLTVL.

This clonotype was seen ten or more times. The gene calls are TRBV4-3 and TRBJ2-7, with D perhaps matching TRBD1 (5 bases). Germline assignment: CDR1 LGHNA and CDR2 YSLEER. The CDR3 runs to 14 residues. V gave up 1 base and J gave up 5 bases, with 12 bases separating them. The CDR3 here is CASSQGPGLDEQYF. The CDR3 region has the DNA TGCGCCAGCAGCCAAGGGCCAGGGTTAGACGAGCAGTACTTC.

This clonotype was observed a few times. The rearrangement links TRBV21-1 to TRBJ2-5. TRBV21-1 is recorded as a pseudogene. The CDR3 has 13 amino acids. CDR3 DNA sequence: TGTGCCAGCAGCAAAGGCCAAGGGGAGACCCAGTACTTC. This encodes CASSKGQGETQYF.

There are a few counts of this clonotype. V and J are TRBV5-6 and TRBJ2-7; 7 bases are a match to TRBD2. Germline V gene lookup returns CDR1 SGHDT and CDR2 YYEEEE. The V segment lost 2 bases and the J segment 6 bases; nucleotides outside the gene matches: 2. The CDR3 runs to 12 residues. The CDR3 DNA sequence: TGTGCCAGCAGCTTACCTAGCGGCGAGCAGTACTTC. It yields the protein CASSLPSGEQYF.

This clonotype showed up many times. The chain couples TRBV29-1 to TRBJ1-2; weak D call: TRBD1 (5 bases). The CDR3 has 13 amino acids. Trimming removed 6 bases from V and 7 bases from J, with 18 bases in between. CDR1 is SQVTM and CDR2 is ANQGSEA in the germline V gene. CDR3 nucleotides: TGCAGCGTCCCCCTGGGGGAAGGAGGTGGCTACACCTTC. Protein product: CSVPLGEGGGYTF.